This TCR beta chain stems from a study of cytomegalovirus exposure and HLA in healthy donors. The CDR3 runs to 16 residues. CDR1 is KGHSH and CDR2 is LQKENI in the germline V gene. Trimming cost V 0 bases and J 3 bases, with 12 bases left between them. TCRdb keeps only in-frame clones here, not all; method: immunoSEQ multiplex PCR. The repertoire holds 160,000 or so clones, with roughly 80% as singletons. This TCR was recovered from a man aged 30-40 years in good health and CMV-seropositive. The J gene is TRBJ2-1, the V gene TRBV18; maybe TRBD1 (6 bases). Sequenced material: PBMCs. The CDR3 DNA sequence: TGTGCCAGCTCACCACCGAGCCGGACAGACTACAATGAGCAGTTCTTC. Amino acid sequence: CASSPPSRTDYNEQFF. The variable domain in full, with the rest retrieved from reference TRBV18 and TRBJ2-1, is NAGVMQNPRHLVRRRGQEARLRCSPMKGHSHVYWYRQLPEEGLKFMVYLQKENIIDESGMPKERFSAEFPKEGPSILRIQQVVRGDSAAYFCASSPPSRTDYNEQFFGPGTRLTVL.